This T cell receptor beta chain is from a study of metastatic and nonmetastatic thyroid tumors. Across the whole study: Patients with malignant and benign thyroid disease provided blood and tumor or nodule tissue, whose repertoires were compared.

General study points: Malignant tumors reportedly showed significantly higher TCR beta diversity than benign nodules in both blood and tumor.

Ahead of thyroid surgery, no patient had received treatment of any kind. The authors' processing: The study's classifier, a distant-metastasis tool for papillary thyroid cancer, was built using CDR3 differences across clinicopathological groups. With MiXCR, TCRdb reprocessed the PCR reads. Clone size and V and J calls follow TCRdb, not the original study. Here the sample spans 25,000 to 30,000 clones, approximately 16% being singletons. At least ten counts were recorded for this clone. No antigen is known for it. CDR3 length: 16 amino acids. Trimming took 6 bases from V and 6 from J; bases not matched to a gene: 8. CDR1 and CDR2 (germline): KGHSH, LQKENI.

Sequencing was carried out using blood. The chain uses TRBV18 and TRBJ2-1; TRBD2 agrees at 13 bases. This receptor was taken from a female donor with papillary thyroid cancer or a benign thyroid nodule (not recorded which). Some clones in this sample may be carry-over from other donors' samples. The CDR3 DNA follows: TGTGCCAGCTCTCGGACTAGCGGGAGTTTAGGCAATGAGCAGTTCTTC. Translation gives CASSRTSGSLGNEQFF.